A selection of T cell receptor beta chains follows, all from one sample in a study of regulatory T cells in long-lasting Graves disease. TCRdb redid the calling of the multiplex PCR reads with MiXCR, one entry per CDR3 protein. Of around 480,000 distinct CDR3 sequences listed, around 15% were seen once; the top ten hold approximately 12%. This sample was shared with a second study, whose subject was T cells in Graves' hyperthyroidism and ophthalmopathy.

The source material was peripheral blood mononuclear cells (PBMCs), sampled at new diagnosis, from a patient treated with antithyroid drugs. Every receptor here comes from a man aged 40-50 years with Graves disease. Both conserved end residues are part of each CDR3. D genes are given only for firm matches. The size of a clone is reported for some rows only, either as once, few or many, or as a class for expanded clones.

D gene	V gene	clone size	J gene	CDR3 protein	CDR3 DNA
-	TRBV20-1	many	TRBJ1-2	CSARVEITNYGYTF	TGCAGTGCTAGAGTAGAGATAACTAACTATGGCTACACCTTC
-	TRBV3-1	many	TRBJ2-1	CASSQDRIRNEQFF	TGTGCCAGCAGCCAAGATCGAATCCGGAATGAGCAGTTCTTC
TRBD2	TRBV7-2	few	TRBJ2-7	CASSLGAGLAGTYEQYF	TGTGCCAGCAGCTTAGGCGCGGGACTAGCGGGAACCTACGAGCAGTACTTC
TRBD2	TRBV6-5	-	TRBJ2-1	CASSYGLTSGSDEQFF	TGTGCCAGCAGTTACGGTTTAACTAGCGGGAGCGATGAGCAGTTCTTC
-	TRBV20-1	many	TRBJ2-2	CSARDHSGRESTGELFF	TGCAGTGCTAGAGATCACAGCGGCAGGGAATCCACTGGGGAGCTGTTTTTT
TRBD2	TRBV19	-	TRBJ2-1	CASSIGFGASGSPMYNEQFF	TGTGCCAGTAGTATTGGGTTCGGGGCTAGCGGGAGCCCCATGTACAATGAGCAGTTCTTC
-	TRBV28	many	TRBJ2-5	CASSSVQGSETQYF	TGTGCCAGCAGTTCTGTACAGGGCAGTGAGACCCAGTACTTC
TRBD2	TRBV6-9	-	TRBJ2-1	CASSSTSGRSSEQFF	TGTGCCAGCAGTTCCACTAGCGGGAGGTCGAGTGAGCAGTTCTTC
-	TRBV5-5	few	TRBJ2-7	CASSFMSSTYEQYF	TGTGCCAGCAGCTTTATGTCGTCTACCTACGAGCAGTACTTC
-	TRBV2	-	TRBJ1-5	CASSHGRDSNQPQHF	TGTGCCAGCAGCCACGGACGGGATAGCAATCAGCCCCAGCATTTT
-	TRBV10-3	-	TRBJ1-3	CAISAPGQNTIYF	TGTGCCATCAGTGCCCCAGGACAAAACACCATATATTTT
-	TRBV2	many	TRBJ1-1	CASAMSMKGEAFF	TGTGCCAGCGCGATGTCGATGAAGGGTGAAGCTTTCTTT
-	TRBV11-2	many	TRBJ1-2	CASSLHRDRETMEGYTF	TGTGCCAGCAGCCTTCACCGGGACCGAGAAACTATGGAGGGCTACACCTTC
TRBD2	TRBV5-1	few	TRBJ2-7	CASRRTSGPLEQYF	TGCGCCAGCAGACGGACTAGCGGGCCCCTCGAGCAGTACTTC
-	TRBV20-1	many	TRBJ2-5	CSARGVSGKQETQYF	TGCAGTGCTAGAGGAGTCTCAGGGAAACAAGAGACCCAGTACTTC
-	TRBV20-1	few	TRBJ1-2	CSARGRGIGYGYTF	TGCAGTGCTAGAGGCAGGGGCATCGGCTATGGCTACACCTTC
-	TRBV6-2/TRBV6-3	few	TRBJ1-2	CASSYTRNYGYTF	TGTGCCAGCAGTTACACCCGTAACTATGGCTACACCTTC